What follows are 7 T cell receptor beta chains derived from one specimen sequenced in a study of cytomegalovirus exposure and HLA in healthy donors. This PCR relied on a set of 60 Vbeta primers and 13 Jbeta primers. Here immunoSEQ multiplex PCR was the method, and the copy in TCRdb shows in-frame clones only, minus some. The repertoire consists of about 140,000 clones, with approximately 65% occurring once and the leading ten covering around 6%. The sequenced sample was PBMCs. Source of these receptors: a woman aged 60-75 years in good health and CMV-seronegative.

The chain uses TRBV7-9 and TRBJ2-7; TRBD1 matches at 10 bases. With 8 bases clipped from V and 3 bases from J, the junction kept 7 bases outside the gene matches. Germline V gene data show CDR1 as SEHNR and CDR2 as FQNEAQ (reference sequence). This CDR3 region has 14 residues. The CDR3 nucleotides read TGTGCCAGCTCCCCGGGACAGGGGAACTACGAGCAGTACTTC. Protein sequence: CASSPGQGNYEQYF.

This clone was picked up a small number of times. This chain uses TRBV19 with TRBJ1-4, with 7 nucleotides matching TRBD1. Losses at the gene ends were 7 bases for V and 7 bases for J; bases not matched to a gene: 9. The length of the CDR3 is 14 residues. Germline V gives CDR1 LNHDA, CDR2 SQIVND (reference sequence). The CDR3 region is CASINQGVGEKLFF. The CDR3 bases are TGTGCCAGTATCAATCAGGGGGTCGGTGAAAAACTGTTTTTT.

This clone showed up just once. The chain joins TRBV5-4 to TRBJ2-1; no reliable D call. Germline CDR1 is SGHNT and CDR2 is YYREEE (reference sequence). CDR3 size: 12 residues. V was clipped by 0 bases and J by 9 bases, with 7 bases between them. CDR3 nucleotides: TGTGCCAGCAGCTTGGGGGCGCCTGAGCAGTTCTTC. Amino acids: CASSLGAPEQFF.

This clone appeared a few times. The V and J genes are TRBV5-1 and TRBJ1-3, with 10 bases aligning to TRBD1. Germline V gives CDR1 SGHRS, CDR2 YFSETQ. The J segment lost 5 bases and the V segment lost 2 bases, leaving 10 bases of the junction unmatched. CDR3 length: 17 amino acids. The CDR3 DNA is TGCGCCAGCAGCTTCGTATCGGGACAGGGGAGTCGAAACACCATATATTTT. Amino acids: CASSFVSGQGSRNTIYF.

J is TRBJ2-1 and V is TRBV7-3, with 8 bases lining up with TRBD2. This CDR3 has 17 amino acids. Unmatched junction bases numbered 12, after V lost 1 base and J lost 7 bases. In germline, CDR1 is SGHTA, CDR2 FQGTGA. The CDR3 protein is CASSLNGGGSTVNEQFF. The CDR3 DNA reads as TGTGCCAGCAGCTTAAACGGGGGGGGGAGCACGGTGAATGAGCAGTTCTTC.

The chain combines TRBV2 with TRBJ2-3; D possibly corresponds to TRBD1 (6 bases). Germline V CDR1 and CDR2: SNHLY, FYNNEI. The CDR3 covers 15 residues. The V end was cut by 7 bases, the J end by 0 bases, with 14 bases between. In DNA form, the CDR3 reads TGTGCCAGCATCCCGGACAGACAAAGCACAGATACGCAGTATTTT. Residues: CASIPDRQSTDTQYF. Variable domain in full (rest from reference TRBV2 and TRBJ2-3): EPEVTQTPSHQVTQMGQEVILRCVPISNHLYFYWYRQILGQKVEFLVSFYNNEISEKSEIFDDQFSVERPDGSNFTLKIRSTKLEDSAMYFCASIPDRQSTDTQYFGPGTRLTVL.

The rearrangement uses TRBV14 and TRBJ1-2; D is ambiguous. In germline, CDR1 is SGHDN, CDR2 FVKESK. Between the trimmed V and J ends, which lost 4 bases and 7 bases, there was a span of 10 bases. The CDR3 is 12 amino acids. In nucleotides, the CDR3 is TGTGCCAGCAGCCCCGGGTTCAGTGGCTACACCTTC. It translates to CASSPGFSGYTF.